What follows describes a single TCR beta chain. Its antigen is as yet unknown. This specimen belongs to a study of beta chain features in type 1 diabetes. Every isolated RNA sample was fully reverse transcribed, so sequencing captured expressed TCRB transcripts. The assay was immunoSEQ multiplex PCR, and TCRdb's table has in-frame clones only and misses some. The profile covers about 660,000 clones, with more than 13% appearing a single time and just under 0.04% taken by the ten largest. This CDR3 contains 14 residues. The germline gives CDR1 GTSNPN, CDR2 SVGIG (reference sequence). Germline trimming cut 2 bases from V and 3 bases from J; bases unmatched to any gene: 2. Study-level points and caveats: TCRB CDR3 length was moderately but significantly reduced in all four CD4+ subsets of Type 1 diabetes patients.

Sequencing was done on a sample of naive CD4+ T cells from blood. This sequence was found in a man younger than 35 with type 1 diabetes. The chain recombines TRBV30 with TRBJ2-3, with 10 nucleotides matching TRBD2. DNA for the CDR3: TGTGCCTGGAGTAGCGGGGGGGCTACAGATACGCAGTATTTT. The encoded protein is CAWSSGGATDTQYF. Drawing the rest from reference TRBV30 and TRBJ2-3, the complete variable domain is SQTIHQWPATLVQPVGSPLSLECTVEGTSNPNLYWYRQAAGRGLQLLFYSVGIGQISSEVPQNLSASRPQDRQFILSSKKLLLSDSGFYLCAWSSGGATDTQYFGPGTRLTVL.